A few counts support the clone carrying this TCR beta chain. The entry originates in a study of CD8+ T cells in alopecia areata. Documented treatment: oral pan-JAK inhibitor, 5-10 mg twice daily. cDNA serving as the sequencing template came from extracted, reverse transcribed RNA. Clones were read by immunoSEQ multiplex PCR, and TCRdb kept only the in-frame ones, dropping some. The data show 150,000 to 200,000 clones, with roughly 60% seen just once and 1% held by the top ten. Sample: CD4+ T cells sorted from blood, taken at week 24, from a patient treated with tofacitinib. The clonotype was recovered from a human donor with alopecia areata.

This CDR3 reads CATETGGEVYGYTF. The DNA for the CDR3 is TGTGCCACAGAGACAGGGGGCGAGGTTTATGGCTACACCTTC. The genes are TRBV7-9 and TRBJ1-2, with 10 bases lining up with TRBD1. CDR1 is SEHNR, CDR2 FQNEAQ, per germline (reference sequence). Trimming removed 10 bases from V and 5 bases from J; junction bases left unmatched: 10. The CDR3 length is 14 residues.